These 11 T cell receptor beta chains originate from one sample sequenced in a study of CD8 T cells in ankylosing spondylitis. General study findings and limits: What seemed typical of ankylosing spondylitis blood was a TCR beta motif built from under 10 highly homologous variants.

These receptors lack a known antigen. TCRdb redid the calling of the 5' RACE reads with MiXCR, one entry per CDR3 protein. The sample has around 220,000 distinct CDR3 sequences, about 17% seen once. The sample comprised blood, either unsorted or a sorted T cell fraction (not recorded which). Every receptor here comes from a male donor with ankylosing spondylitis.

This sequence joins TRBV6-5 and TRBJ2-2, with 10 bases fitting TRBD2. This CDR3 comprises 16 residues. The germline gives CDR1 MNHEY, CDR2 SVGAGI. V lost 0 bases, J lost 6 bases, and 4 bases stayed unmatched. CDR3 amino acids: CASSYSSGRVSGELFF. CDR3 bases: TGTGCCAGCAGTTACTCGAGCGGGAGGGTATCCGGGGAGCTGTTTTTT.

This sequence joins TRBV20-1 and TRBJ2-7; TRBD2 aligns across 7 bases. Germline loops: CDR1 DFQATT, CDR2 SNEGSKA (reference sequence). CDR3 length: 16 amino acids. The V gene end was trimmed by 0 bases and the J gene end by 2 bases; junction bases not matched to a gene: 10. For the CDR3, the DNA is TGCAGTGCTAGAGATGGTCTAGCGGTTCTAACCTACGAGCAGTACTTC. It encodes CSARDGLAVLTYEQYF.

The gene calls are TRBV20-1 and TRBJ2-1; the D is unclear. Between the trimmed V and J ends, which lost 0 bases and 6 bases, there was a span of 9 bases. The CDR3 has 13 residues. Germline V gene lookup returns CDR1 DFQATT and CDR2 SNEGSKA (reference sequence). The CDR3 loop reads CSARDLGLNEQFF. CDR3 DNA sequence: TGCAGTGCTAGAGATCTCGGCCTCAATGAGCAGTTCTTC.

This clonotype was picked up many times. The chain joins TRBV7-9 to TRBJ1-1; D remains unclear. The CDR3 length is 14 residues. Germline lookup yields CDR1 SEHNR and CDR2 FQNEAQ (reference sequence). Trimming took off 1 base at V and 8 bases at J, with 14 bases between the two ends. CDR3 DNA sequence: TGTGCCAGCAGCTTAGAGGGAAGGGTCCCCGAAGCTTTCTTT. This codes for CASSLEGRVPEAFF.

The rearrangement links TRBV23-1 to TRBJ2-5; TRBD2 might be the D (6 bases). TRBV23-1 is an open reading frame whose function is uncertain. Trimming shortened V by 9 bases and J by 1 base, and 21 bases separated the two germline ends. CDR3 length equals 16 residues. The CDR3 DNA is TGCGCCAGGGCGACATTGACTAGTAGGGTCCAAGAGACCCAGTACTTC. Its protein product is CARATLTSRVQETQYF.

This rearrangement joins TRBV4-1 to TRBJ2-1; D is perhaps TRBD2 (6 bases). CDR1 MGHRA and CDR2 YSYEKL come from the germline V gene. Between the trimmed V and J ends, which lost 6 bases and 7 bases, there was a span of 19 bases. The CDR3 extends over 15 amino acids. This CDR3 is CASSPGSNPINEQFF. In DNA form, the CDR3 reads TGCGCCAGCAGTCCCGGGAGCAACCCCATTAATGAGCAGTTCTTC.

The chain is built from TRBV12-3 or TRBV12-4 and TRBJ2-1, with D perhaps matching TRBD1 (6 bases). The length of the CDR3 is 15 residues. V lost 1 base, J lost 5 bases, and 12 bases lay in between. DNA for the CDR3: TGTGCCAGCAGTTTAGGACCTGGGACACACAATGAGCAGTTCTTC. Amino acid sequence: CASSLGPGTHNEQFF.

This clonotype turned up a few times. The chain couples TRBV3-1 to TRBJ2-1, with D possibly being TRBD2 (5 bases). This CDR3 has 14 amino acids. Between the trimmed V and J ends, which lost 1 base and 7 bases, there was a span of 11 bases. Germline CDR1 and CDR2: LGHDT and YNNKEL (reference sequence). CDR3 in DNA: TGTGCCAGCAGCCAAGTAGGACGGGAAAATGAGCAGTTCTTC. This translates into CASSQVGRENEQFF.

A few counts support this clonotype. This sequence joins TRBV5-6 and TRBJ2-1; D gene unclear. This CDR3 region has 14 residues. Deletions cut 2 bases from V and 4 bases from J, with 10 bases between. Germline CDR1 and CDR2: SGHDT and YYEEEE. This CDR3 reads CASSFFRYYNEQFF. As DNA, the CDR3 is TGTGCCAGCAGCTTCTTCAGATATTACAATGAGCAGTTCTTC.

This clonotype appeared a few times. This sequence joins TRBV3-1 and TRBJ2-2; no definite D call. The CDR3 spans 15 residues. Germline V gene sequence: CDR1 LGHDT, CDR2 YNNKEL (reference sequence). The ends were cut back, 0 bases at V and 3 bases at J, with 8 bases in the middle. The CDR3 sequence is CASSQDPDDTGELFF. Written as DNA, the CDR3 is TGTGCCAGCAGCCAAGATCCAGACGACACCGGGGAGCTGTTTTTT.

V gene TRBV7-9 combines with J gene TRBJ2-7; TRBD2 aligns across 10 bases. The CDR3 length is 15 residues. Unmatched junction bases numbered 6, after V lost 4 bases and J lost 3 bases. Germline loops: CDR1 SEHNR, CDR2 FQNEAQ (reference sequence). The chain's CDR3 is CASSSGPSGSYEQYF. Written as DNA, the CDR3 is TGTGCCAGCAGCTCCGGGCCTAGCGGGAGCTACGAGCAGTACTTC.